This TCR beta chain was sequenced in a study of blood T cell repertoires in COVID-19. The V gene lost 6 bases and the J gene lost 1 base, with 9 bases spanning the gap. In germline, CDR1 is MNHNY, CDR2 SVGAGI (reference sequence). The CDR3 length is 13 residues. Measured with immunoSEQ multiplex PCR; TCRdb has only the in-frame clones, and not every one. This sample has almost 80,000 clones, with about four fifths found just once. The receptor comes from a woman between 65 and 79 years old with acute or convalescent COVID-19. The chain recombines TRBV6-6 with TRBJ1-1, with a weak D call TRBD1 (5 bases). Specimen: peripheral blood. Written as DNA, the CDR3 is TGTGCCAGCAGGACAGTGAAGAACACTGAAGCTTTCTTT. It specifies CASRTVKNTEAFF.